This T cell receptor (beta chain) was observed in a study of beta chain features in type 1 diabetes. cDNA synthesis used the whole RNA isolate, giving expressed TCRB sequences. Only in-frame clones appear in the TCRdb table, and some are missing; sequencing was by immunoSEQ multiplex PCR. The sample has roughly 160,000 clones, 6.5% to 8.5% seen once; the top ten hold over 0.45%. Study-wide findings and caveats: TCRB CDR3 length was moderately but significantly reduced in all four CD4+ subsets of Type 1 diabetes patients. Fewer insertions but more deletions were seen at VDJ junctions in type 1 diabetes patients.

Comments on this clone: Its antigen remains unidentified.

CDR1 is LGHNA, CDR2 YSLEER, per germline. The CDR3 runs to 13 residues. J gave up 5 bases and V 4 bases, and 3 bases lay outside the gene matches. The TCR originated in a woman under 30 with type 1 diabetes. This chain connects TRBV4-3 to TRBJ2-5; 8 positions agree with TRBD2. The specimen was central memory CD4+ T cells from blood. The CDR3 protein is CASSRGGPETQYF. The CDR3 DNA follows: TGCGCCAGCAGCCGCGGGGGGCCGGAGACCCAGTACTTC.